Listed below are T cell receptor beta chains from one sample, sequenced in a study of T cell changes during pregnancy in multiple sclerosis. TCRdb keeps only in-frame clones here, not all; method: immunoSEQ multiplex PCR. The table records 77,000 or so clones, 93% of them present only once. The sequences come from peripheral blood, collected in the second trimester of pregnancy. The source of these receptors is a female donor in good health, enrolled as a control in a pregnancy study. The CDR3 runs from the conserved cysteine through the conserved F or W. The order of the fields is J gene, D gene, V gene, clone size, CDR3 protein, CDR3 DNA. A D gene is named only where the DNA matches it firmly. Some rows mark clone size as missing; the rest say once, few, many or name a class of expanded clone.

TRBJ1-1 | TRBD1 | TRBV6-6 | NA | CASRGGQGNTEAFF | TGTGCCAGCAGGGGAGGACAGGGGAACACTGAAGCTTTCTTT
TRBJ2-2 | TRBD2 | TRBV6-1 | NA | CASSESRGSTGELFF | TGTGCCAGCAGTGAATCGCGGGGGTCCACCGGGGAGCTGTTTTTT
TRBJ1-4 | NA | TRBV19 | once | CASSAPTELNEKLFF | TGTGCCAGTAGCGCCCCCACAGAGCTAAATGAAAAACTGTTTTTT
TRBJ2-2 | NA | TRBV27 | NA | CASSLLGSNTGELFF | TGTGCCAGCAGTTTATTGGGCAGCAACACCGGGGAGCTGTTTTTT
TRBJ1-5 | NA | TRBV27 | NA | CASAGRGSGQPQHF | TGTGCCAGCGCCGGCAGGGGCTCGGGGCAGCCCCAGCATTTT
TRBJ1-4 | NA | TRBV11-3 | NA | CASSLGQALNEKLFF | TGTGCCAGCAGCTTAGGGCAGGCGTTAAATGAAAAACTGTTTTTT
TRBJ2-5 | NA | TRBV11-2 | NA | CASSLGREETQYF | TGTGCCAGCAGCTTAGGGAGGGAAGAGACCCAGTACTTC
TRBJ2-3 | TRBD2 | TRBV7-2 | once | CASSLEAGVYTDTQYF | TGTGCCAGCAGCTTAGAAGCGGGGGTTTACACAGATACGCAGTATTTT
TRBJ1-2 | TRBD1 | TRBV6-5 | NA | CASRPTGEKVYGYTF | TGTGCCAGCAGGCCGACAGGGGAAAAAGTCTATGGCTACACCTTC
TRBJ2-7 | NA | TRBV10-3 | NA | CAISESAGTYEQYF | TGTGCCATCAGTGAGTCGGCGGGGACCTACGAGCAGTACTTC
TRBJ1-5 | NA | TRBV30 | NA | CAWGGDQPQHF | TGTGCCTGGGGGGGCGATCAGCCCCAGCATTTT
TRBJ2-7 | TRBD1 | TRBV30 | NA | CAWRTGTGSYEQYF | TGTGCCTGGAGGACCGGGACAGGATCCTACGAGCAGTACTTC
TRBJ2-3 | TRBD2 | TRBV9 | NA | CASSVEAGGVDTQYF | TGTGCCAGCAGCGTAGAGGCGGGGGGGGTAGATACGCAGTATTTT
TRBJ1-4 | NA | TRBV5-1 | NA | CASSLAGRGSNEKLFF | TGCGCCAGCAGCTTGGCGGGCAGGGGATCTAATGAAAAACTGTTTTTT
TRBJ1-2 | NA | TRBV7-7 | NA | CASSLGKRVRRGYTF | TGTGCTAGCAGCTTAGGAAAGCGGGTAAGGAGGGGCTACACCTTC